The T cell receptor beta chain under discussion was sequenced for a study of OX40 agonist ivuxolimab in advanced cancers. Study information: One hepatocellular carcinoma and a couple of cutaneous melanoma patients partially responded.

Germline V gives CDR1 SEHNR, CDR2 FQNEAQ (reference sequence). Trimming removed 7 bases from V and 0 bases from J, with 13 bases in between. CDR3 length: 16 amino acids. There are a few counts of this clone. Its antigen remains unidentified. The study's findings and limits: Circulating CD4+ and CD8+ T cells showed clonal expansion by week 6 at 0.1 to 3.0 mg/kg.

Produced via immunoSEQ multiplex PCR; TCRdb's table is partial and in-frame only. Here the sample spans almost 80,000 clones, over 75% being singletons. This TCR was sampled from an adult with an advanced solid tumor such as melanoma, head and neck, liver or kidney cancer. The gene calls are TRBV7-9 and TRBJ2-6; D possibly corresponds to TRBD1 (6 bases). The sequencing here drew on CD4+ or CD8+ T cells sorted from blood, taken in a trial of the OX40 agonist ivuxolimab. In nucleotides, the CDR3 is TGTGCCAGCATGTTACAGGGACCCTCTGGGGCCAACGTCCTGACTTTC. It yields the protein CASMLQGPSGANVLTF.